This T cell receptor beta chain was recovered during a study of cytomegalovirus exposure and HLA in healthy donors. CDR3 length: 14 amino acids. Trimming at V came to 1 base and at J to 6 bases, leaving 3 bases not matched to a gene. Germline assignment: CDR1 SGHAT and CDR2 FQNNGV. PCR amplification relied on 60 Vbeta primers (plus 13 Jbeta primers). The table came from immunoSEQ multiplex PCR; TCRdb's copy has only in-frame clones and leaves some out. The sample yields roughly 170,000 clones, 77% seen once. The chain recombines TRBV11-2 with TRBJ1-5, with 7 positions matching TRBD1. This TCR derives from a woman aged 30 to 39 in good health and CMV-seropositive. Sequenced sample: PBMCs. In nucleotides, the CDR3 is TGTGCCAGCAGCTTAGGGACAGGAAGTCAGCCCCAGCATTTT. Its translation is CASSLGTGSQPQHF. The full variable domain, with the rest looked up from reference TRBV11-2 and TRBJ1-5, is EAGVAQSPRYKIIEKRQSVAFWCNPISGHATLYWYQQILGQGPKLLIQFQNNGVVDDSQLPKDRFSAERLKGVDSTLKIQPAKLEDSAVYLCASSLGTGSQPQHFGDGTRLSIL.